By sample fraction, the clone carrying this T cell receptor beta chain is medium-sized. Its antigen is undetermined. This specimen belongs to a study of T cells after posttransplantation cyclophosphamide. Busulfan-fludarabine conditioning, marrow transplant, and cyclophosphamide on days +3 and +4 were administered. Some clones are missing from TCRdb's copy, which holds only in-frame ones; the method was immunoSEQ multiplex PCR. Of roughly 4,600 clones detected, less than 80% appear once; the ten largest clones hold approximately 37%. The length of the CDR3 is 15 residues. CDR1 is LNHDA and CDR2 is SQIVND in the germline V gene (reference sequence). V was pared by 1 base and J by 4 bases, with 6 bases of the junction left unmatched. Study-level findings and limits: Donor-recipient repertoire similarity was low at 1-2 months, rising over year one. After PTCy, TRB diversity resembled that of CNI/methotrexate controls. Skin or GI-infiltrating T cells shared few TRB sequences with blood.

This chain links TRBV19 with TRBJ2-7, with 8 bases matching TRBD1. The sequence derives from a male patient between 40 and 50 years old who received an allogeneic stem cell transplant from a related donor, was CMV-positive, and had acute and chronic GVHD. Certain T cells may be donor cells from the graft. Sequences were derived from PBMCs, sampled after allogeneic stem cell transplant with posttransplant cyclophosphamide. The CDR3 bases are TGTGCCAGTAGTATAGGTTCAGGGGGCGGGTACGAGCAGTACTTC. Its translation: CASSIGSGGGYEQYF. The full variable domain, completed using reference TRBV19 and TRBJ2-7, is DGGITQSPKYLFRKEGQNVTLSCEQNLNHDAMYWYRQDPGQGLRLIYYSQIVNDFQKGDIAEGYSVSREKKESFPLTVTSAQKNPTAFYLCASSIGSGGGYEQYFGPGTRLTVT.